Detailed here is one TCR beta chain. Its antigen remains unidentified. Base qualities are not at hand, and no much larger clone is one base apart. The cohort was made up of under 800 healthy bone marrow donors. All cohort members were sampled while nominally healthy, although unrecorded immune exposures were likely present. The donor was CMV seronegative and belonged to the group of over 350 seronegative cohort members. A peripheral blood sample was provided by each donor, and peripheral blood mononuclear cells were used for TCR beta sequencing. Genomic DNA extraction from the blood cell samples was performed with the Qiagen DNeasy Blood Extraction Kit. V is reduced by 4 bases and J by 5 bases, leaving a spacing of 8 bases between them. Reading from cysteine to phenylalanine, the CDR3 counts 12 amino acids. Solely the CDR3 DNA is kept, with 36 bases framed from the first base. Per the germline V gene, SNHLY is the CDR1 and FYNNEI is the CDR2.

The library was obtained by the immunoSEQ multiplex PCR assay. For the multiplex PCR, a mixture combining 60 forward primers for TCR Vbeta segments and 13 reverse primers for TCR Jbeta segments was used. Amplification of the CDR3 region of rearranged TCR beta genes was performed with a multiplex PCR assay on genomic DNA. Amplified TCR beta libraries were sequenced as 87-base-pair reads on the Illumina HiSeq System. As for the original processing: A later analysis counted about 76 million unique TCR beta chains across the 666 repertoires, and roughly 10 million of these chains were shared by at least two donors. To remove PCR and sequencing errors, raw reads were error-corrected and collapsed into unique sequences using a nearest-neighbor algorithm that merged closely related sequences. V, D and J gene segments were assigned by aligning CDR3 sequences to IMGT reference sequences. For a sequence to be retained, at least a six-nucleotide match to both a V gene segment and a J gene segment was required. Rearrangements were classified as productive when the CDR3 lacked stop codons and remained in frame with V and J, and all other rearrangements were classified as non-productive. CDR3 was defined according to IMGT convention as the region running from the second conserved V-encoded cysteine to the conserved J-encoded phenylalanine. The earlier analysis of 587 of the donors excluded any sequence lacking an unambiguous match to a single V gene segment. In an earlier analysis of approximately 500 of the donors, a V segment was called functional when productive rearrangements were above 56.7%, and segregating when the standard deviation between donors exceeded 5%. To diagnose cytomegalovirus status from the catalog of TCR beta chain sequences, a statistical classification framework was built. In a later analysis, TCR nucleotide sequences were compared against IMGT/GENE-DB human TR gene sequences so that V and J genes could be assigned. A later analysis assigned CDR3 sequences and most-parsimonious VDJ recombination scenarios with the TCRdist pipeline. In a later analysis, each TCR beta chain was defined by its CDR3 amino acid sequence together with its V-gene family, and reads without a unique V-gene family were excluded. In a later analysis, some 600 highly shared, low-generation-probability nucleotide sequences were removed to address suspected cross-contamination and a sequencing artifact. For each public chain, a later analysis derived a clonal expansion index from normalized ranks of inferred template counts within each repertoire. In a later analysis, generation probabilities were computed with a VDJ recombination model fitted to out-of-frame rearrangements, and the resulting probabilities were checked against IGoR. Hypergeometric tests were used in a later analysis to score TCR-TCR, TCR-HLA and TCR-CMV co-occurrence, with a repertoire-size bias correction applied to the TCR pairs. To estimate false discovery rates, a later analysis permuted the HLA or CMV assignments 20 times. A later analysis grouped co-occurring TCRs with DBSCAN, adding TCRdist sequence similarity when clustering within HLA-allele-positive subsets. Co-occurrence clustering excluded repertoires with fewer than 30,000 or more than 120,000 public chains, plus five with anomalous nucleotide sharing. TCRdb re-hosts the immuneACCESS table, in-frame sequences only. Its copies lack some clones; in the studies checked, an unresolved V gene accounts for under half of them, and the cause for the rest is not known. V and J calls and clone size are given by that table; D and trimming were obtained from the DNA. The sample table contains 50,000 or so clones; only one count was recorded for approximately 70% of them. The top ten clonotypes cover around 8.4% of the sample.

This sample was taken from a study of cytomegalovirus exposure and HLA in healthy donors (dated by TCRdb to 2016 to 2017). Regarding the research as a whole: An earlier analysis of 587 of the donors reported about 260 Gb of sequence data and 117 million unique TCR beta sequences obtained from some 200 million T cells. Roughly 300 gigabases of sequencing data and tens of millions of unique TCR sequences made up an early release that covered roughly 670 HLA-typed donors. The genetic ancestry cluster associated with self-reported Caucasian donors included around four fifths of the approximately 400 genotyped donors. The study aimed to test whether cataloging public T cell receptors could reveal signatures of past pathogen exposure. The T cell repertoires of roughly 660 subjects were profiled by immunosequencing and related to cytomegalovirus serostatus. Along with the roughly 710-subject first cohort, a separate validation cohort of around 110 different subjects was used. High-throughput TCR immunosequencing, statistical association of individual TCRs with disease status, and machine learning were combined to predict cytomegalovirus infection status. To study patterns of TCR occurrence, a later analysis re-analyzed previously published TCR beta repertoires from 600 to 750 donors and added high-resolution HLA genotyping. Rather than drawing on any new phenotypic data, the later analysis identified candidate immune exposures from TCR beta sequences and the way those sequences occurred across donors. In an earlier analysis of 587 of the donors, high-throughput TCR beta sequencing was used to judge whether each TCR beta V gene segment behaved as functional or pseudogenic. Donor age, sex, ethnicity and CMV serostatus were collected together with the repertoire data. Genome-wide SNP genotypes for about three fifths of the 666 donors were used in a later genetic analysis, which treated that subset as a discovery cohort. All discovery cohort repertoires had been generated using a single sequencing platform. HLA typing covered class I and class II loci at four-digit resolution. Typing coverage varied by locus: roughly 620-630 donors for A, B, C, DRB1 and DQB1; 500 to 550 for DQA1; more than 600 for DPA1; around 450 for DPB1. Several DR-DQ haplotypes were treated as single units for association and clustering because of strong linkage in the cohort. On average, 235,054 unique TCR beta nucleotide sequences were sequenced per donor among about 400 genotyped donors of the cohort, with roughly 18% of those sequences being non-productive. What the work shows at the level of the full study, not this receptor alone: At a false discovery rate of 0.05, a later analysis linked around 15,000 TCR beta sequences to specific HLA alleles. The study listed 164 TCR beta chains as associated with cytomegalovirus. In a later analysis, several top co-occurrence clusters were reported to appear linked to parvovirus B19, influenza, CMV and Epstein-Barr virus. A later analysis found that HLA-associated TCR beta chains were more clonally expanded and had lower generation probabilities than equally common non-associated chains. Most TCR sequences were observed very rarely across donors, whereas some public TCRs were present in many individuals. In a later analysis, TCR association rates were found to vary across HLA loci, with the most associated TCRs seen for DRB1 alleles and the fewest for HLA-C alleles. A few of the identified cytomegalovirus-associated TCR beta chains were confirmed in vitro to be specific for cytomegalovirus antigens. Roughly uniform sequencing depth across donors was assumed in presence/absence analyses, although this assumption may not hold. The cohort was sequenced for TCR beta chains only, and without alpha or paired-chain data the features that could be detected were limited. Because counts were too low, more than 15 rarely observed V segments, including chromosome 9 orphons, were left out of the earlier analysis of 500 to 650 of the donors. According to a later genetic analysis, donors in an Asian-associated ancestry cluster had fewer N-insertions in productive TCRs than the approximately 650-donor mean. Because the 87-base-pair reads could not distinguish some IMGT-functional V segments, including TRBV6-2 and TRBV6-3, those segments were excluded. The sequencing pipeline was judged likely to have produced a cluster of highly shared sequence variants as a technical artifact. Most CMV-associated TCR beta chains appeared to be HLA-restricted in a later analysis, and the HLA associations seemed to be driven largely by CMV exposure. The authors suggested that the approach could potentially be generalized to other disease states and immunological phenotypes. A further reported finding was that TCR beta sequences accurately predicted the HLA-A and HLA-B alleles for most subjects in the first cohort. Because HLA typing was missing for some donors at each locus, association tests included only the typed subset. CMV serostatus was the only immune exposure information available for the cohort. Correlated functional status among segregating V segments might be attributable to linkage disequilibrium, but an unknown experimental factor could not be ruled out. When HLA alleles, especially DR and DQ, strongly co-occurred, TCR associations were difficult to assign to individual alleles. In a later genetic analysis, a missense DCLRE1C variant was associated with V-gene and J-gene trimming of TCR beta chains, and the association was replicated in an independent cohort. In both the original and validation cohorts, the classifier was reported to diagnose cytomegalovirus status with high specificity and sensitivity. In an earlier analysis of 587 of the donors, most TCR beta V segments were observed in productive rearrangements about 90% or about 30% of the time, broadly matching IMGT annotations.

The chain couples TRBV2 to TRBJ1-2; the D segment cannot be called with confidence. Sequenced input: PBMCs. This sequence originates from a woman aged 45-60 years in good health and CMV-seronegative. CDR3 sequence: CASSVAQYGYTF. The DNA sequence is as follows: TGTGCCAGCAGTGTTGCTCAGTATGGCTACACCTTC. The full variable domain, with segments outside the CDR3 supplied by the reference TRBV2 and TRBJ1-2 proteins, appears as EPEVTQTPSHQVTQMGQEVILRCVPISNHLYFYWYRQILGQKVEFLVSFYNNEISEKSEIFDDQFSVERPDGSNFTLKIRSTKLEDSAMYFCASSVAQYGYTFGSGTRLTVV.